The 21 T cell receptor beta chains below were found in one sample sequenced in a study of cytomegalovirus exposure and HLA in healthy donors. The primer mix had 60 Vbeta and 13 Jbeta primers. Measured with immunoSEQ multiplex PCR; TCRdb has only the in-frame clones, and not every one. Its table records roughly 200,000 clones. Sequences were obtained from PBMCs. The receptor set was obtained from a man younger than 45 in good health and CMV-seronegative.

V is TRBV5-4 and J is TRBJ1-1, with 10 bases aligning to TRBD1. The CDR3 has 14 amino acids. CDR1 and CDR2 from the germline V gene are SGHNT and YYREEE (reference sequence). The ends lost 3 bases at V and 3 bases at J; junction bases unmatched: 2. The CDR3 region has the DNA TGTGCCAGCAGCTCGGACAGGGGGGACACTGAAGCTTTCTTT. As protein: CASSSDRGDTEAFF.

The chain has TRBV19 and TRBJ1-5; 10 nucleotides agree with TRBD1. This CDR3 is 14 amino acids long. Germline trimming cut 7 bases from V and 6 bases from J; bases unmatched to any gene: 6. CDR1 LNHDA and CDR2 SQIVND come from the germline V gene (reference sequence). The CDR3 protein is CASNGQGGAQPQHF. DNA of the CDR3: TGTGCCAGTAACGGACAGGGGGGTGCTCAGCCCCAGCATTTT.

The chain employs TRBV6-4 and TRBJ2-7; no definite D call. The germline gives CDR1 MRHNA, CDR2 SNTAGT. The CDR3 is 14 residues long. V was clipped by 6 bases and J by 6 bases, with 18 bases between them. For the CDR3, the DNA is TGTGCCAGCAGACCCCGGCCGAACTATGGCGAGCAGTACTTC. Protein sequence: CASRPRPNYGEQYF.

The CDR3 DNA is TGTGCCAGCAGCGGGAGCCTAGCAGAATTCAATGAGCAGTTCTTC. It is translated as CASSGSLAEFNEQFF. The chain links TRBV7-9 to TRBJ2-1; possible D gene TRBD2, 5 bases. The length of the CDR3 is 15 residues. The germline V gene encodes CDR1 SEHNR and CDR2 FQNEAQ (reference sequence). Deletions cut 5 bases from V and 6 bases from J, with 17 bases between.

As DNA, the CDR3 is TGTGCCATCAGTGAGGGGGGGACCACAGATACGCAGTATTTT. This sequence encodes CAISEGGTTDTQYF. The rearrangement joins TRBV10-3 to TRBJ2-3, with D possibly being TRBD2 (6 bases). This CDR3 comprises 14 residues. In germline, CDR1 is ENHRY, CDR2 SYGVKD. The V end lost 2 bases, the J end lost 2 bases, and 8 bases lay between the germline ends.

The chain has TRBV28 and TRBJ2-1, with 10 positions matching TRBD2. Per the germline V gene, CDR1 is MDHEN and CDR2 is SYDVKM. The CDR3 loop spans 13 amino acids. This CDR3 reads CAATSGDYNEQFF. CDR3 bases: TGTGCGGCTACTAGCGGGGATTACAATGAGCAGTTCTTC.

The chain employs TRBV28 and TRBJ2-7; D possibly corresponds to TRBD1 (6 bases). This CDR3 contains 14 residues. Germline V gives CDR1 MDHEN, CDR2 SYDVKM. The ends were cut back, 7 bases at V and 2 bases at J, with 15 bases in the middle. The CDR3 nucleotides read TGTGCCAGCACCGGGGCCAGGGGAACCTACGAGCAGTACTTC. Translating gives CASTGARGTYEQYF.

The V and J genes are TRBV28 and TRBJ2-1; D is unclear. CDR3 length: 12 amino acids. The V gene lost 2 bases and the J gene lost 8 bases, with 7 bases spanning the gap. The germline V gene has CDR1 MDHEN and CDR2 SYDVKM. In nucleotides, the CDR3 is TGTGCCAGCAGTTTAGTCAGCGATGAGCAGTTCTTC. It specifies CASSLVSDEQFF.

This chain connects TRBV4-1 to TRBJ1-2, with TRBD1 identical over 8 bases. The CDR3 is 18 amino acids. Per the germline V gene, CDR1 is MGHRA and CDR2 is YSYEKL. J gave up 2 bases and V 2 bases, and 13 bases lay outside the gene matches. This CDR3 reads CASSQLWGGDRRNYGYTF. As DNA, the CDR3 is TGCGCCAGCAGCCAACTCTGGGGAGGGGACAGGCGAAACTATGGCTACACCTTC.

The CDR3 region is CASSPLEADTQYF. CDR3 nucleotides: TGTGCCAGCAGCCCGTTGGAGGCAGATACGCAGTATTTT. This chain connects TRBV14 to TRBJ2-3, with a possible D match to TRBD2 (5 bases). The CDR3 runs 13 residues. In germline, CDR1 is SGHDN, CDR2 FVKESK. V gave up 4 bases and J gave up 4 bases, with 9 bases separating them. The variable domain in full, completed from reference TRBV14 and TRBJ2-3, reads EAGVTQFPSHSVIEKGQTVTLRCDPISGHDNLYWYRRVMGKEIKFLLHFVKESKQDESGMPNNRFLAERTGGTYSTLKVQPAELEDSGVYFCASSPLEADTQYFGPGTRLTVL.

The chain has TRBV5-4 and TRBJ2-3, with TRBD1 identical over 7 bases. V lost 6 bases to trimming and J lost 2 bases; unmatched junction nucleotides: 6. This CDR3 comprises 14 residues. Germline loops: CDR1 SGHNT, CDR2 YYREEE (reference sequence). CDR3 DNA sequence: TGTGCCAGCACCCCGACAGGGAACACAGATACGCAGTATTTT. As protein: CASTPTGNTDTQYF.

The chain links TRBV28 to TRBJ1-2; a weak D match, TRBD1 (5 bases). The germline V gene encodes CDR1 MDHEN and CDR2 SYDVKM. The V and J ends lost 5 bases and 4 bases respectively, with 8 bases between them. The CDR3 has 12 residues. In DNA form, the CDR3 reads TGTGCCAGCAGTAGGACATCCTATGGCTACACCTTC. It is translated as CASSRTSYGYTF.

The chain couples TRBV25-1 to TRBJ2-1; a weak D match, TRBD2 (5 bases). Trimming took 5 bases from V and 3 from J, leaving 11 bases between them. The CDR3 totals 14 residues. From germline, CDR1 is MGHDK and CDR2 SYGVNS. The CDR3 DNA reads TGTGCCAGCAGTCCGCCCGGGGTCTACAATGAGCAGTTCTTC. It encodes CASSPPGVYNEQFF.

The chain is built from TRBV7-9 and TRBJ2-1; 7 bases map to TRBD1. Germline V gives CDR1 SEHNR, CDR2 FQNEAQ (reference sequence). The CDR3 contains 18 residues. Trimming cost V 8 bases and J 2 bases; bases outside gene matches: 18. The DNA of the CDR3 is TGTGCCAGCCGGCTTCCCTCTACACCGGGACAGACCTACAATGAGCAGTTCTTC. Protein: CASRLPSTPGQTYNEQFF.

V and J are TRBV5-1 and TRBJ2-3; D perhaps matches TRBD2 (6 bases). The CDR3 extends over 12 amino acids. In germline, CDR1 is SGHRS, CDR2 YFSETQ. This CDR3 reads CAEGGSGDTQYF. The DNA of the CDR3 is TGCGCGGAGGGCGGATCCGGGGATACGCAGTATTTT.

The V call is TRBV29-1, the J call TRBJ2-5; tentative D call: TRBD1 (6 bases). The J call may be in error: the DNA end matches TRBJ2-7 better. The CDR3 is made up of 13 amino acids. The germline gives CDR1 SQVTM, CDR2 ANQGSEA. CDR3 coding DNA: TGCAGCGTTGCAGGGGAAATCTCCTACGAGCAGTACTTC. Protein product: CSVAGEISYEQYF.

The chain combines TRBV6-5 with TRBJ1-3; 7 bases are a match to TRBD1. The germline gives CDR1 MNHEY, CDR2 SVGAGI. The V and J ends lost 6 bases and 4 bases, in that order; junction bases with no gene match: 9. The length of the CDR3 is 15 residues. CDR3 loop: CASSRLRGSGNTIYF. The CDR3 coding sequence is TGTGCCAGCAGCCGACTCAGGGGGTCAGGAAACACCATATATTTT.

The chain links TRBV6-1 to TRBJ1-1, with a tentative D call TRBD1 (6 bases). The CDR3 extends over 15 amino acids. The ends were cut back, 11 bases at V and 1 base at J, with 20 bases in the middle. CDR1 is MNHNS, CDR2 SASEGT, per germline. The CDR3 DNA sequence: TGTGCCGTCCGCTCTTCCGGGACAAGGAACACTGAAGCTTTCTTT. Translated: CAVRSSGTRNTEAFF.

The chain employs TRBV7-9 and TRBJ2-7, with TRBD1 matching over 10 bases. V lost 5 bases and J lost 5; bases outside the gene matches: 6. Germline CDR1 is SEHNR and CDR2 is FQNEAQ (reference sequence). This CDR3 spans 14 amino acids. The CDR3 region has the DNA TGTGCCAGCAGCCGGGACAGGGGAATGGACGAGCAGTACTTC. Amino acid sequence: CASSRDRGMDEQYF. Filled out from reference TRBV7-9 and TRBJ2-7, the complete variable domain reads DTGVSQNPRHKITKRGQNVTFRCDPISEHNRLYWYRQTLGQGPEFLTYFQNEAQLEKSRLLSDRFSAERPKGSFSTLEIQRTEQGDSAMYLCASSRDRGMDEQYFGPGTRLTVT.

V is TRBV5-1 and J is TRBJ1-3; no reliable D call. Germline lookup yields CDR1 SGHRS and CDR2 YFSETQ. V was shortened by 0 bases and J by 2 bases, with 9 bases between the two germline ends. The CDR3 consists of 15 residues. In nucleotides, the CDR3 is TGCGCCAGCAGCTTGGGGCCTGACACTGGAAACACCATATATTTT. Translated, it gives CASSLGPDTGNTIYF.

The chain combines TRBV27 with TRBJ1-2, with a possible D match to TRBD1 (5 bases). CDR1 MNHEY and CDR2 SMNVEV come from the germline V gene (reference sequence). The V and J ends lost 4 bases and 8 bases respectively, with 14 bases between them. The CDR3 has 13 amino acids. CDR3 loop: CASSSSQVLGYTF. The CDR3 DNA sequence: TGTGCCAGCAGTTCTTCACAGGTCTTGGGCTACACCTTC.